Reported below is one T cell receptor (beta chain). Original processing methods: Nucleated cell number was recorded as an estimate derived from reference gene primer amplification. The protocol was immunoSEQ multiplex PCR, while the TCRdb copy is restricted to in-frame clones and leaves out a portion. V, J and clone size were drawn from that table, and D and trimming were deduced from the DNA. Here the sample spans about 140,000 clones, 88% being singletons. The entry originates in a study of blood T cell repertoires in COVID-19. Study information: Donors in the United States, Italy and Spain gave samples during acute or convalescent COVID-19. T cells, B-cell-depleted T cells, or PBMCs supplied cDNA or gDNA.

Germline V gene sequence: CDR1 SGHVS, CDR2 FNYEAQ. With V trimmed by 6 bases and J by 5 bases, 12 bases remained unmatched. The CDR3 loop spans 15 amino acids. This chain links TRBV7-6 with TRBJ2-5; 7 bases line up with TRBD1. Sequenced: peripheral blood. This TCR was recovered from a man between 65 and 80 years old with acute or convalescent COVID-19. As DNA, the CDR3 is TGTGCCAGCAGTTCTACTAGGGGGCGATGGGAGACCCAGTACTTC. It yields the protein CASSSTRGRWETQYF.